This TCR beta chain was sequenced during a study of blood T cells in healthy people across ages. About the research overall: The template switching approach captured approximately one barcoded beta molecule for every two T cells. Findings and caveats of the study: Naive and antigen-experienced cells were not separated, limiting conclusive comparison. Higher diversity, along with more naive CD4+ cells, distinguished long-lived donors from aged donors.

In regard to this clonotype: No antigen is known for it.

It was with a sample-barcoded 5' primer and a J-beta primer mix that a second PCR of roughly 7 to 12 cycles was run. A 12-random-nucleotide template-switch adaptor tagged each cDNA molecule. TCRdb analysed the 5' RACE reads with MiXCR anew, one entry per CDR3 protein. The table lists about 1.1 million distinct CDR3 sequences, roughly two fifths of them singletons. Germline loops: CDR1 SNHLY, CDR2 FYNNEI. The CDR3 consists of 17 residues. V dropped 5 bases and J dropped 5; count of bases not matched to a gene: 17. Sample: blood. The chain is built from TRBV2 and TRBJ2-7; TRBD1 agrees at 8 bases. The sequence came from a young man in good health. This CDR3 reads CASSRLEGTGLGDEQYF. The CDR3 DNA reads TGTGCCAGCAGTCGTCTGGAAGGGACAGGTCTTGGGGACGAGCAGTACTTC.